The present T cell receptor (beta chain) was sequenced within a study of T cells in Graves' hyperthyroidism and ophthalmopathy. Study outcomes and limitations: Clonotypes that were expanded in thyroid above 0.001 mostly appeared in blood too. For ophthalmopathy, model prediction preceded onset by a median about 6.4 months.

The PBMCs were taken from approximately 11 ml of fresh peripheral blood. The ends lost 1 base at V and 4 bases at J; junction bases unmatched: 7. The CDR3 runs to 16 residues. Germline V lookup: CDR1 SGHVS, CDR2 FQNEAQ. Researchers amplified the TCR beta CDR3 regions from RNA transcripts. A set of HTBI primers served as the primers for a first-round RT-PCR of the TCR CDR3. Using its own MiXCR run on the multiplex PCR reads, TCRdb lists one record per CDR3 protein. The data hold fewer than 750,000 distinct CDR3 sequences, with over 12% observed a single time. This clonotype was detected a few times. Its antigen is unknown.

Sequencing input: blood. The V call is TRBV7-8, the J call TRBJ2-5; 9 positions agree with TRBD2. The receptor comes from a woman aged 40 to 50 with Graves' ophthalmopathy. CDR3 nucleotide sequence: TGTGCCAGCAGCTTAGTATCGGCTAGCGGGATAGAGACCCAGTACTTC. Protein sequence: CASSLVSASGIETQYF.